Here is one T cell receptor beta chain with its context. The data belong to a study of shared clonotypes between healthy human individuals. Germline lookup yields CDR1 SGHRS and CDR2 YFSETQ. The germline V and J ends were trimmed by 4 bases and 2 bases, with 16 bases remaining between them. This CDR3 region has 15 residues. Assay: immunoSEQ multiplex PCR; the TCRdb copy retains only in-frame clones and omits some. This table holds over a million clones, just under 99% found once. The sequence was obtained from a man aged 25 to 40 in good health. Sequencing was carried out using naive CD4+ T cells sorted from blood. Subset indicated: CD45RA+ positively selected. The chain couples TRBV5-1 to TRBJ2-7, with D possibly TRBD2 on 6 matching bases. CDR3 sequence (DNA): TGCGCCAGCAGCCTTTCCCGTAGCGGCCCCTACGAGCAGTACTTC. Translating it yields CASSLSRSGPYEQYF. Based on the CDR3 plus reference TRBV5-1 and TRBJ2-7, the full variable domain is KAGVTQTPRYLIKTRGQQVTLSCSPISGHRSVSWYQQTPGQGLQFLFEYFSETQRNKGNFPGRFSGRQFSNSRSEMNVSTLELGDSALYLCASSLSRSGPYEQYFGPGTRLTVT.